Below, 27 T cell receptor beta chains from the same sample are listed, as sequenced in a study of PD-L1 blockade in urothelial cancer. Time point in this sample: peripheral blood 6 weeks after treatment start. Using immunoSEQ multiplex PCR, the repertoire was profiled, and TCRdb retains in-frame clones only, with some absent. The sample has fewer than 30,000 clones, around four fifths seen once. This sample comprised PBMCs, obtained around atezolizumab (anti-PD-L1) treatment. The receptors were gathered from a man aged 65-85 years with urothelial cancer.

This rearrangement joins TRBV5-1 to TRBJ1-5; D uncertain. Trimming took 0 bases from V and 5 from J, leaving 12 bases between them. Germline loops: CDR1 SGHRS, CDR2 YFSETQ. CDR3 length: 15 residues. CDR3 region: CASSLGPEDYQPQHF. The CDR3 coding sequence is TGCGCCAGCAGCTTGGGTCCCGAGGACTATCAGCCCCAGCATTTT.

J is TRBJ1-1 and V is TRBV27, with TRBD1 identical over 9 bases. This CDR3 has 13 residues. J lost 9 bases, V lost 1 base, and 3 bases had no gene match. Germline V CDR1 and CDR2: MNHEY, SMNVEV (reference sequence). CDR3 amino acids: CASSLYGTGKAFF. CDR3 in DNA: TGTGCCAGCAGTTTATATGGGACAGGGAAAGCTTTCTTT.

J is TRBJ2-5 and V is TRBV6-6; 13 bases line up with TRBD2. Germline V gene sequence: CDR1 MNHNY, CDR2 SVGAGI (reference sequence). V was clipped by 6 bases and J by 4 bases; unmatched bases: 5. The CDR3 extends over 15 amino acids. DNA of the CDR3: TGTGCCAGCAGCACGGGACTAGCGGGGTTAGAGACCCAGTACTTC. Its translation is CASSTGLAGLETQYF.

V and J are TRBV7-8 and TRBJ2-3, with D unclear. From germline, CDR1 is SGHVS and CDR2 FQNEAQ. There are 15 residues in the CDR3. Trimming pared 0 bases from V and 0 bases from J, leaving 7 bases between. DNA for the CDR3: TGTGCCAGCAGCTTAGCCAAGACTAGCACAGATACGCAGTATTTT. Amino acids: CASSLAKTSTDTQYF.

The V call is TRBV2, the J call TRBJ2-7, with no clear D. From germline, CDR1 is SNHLY and CDR2 FYNNEI. CDR3 length equals 12 residues. Trimming shortened V by 4 bases and J by 6 bases, and 10 bases separated the two germline ends. The CDR3 is CASSGISFEQYF. DNA of the CDR3: TGTGCCAGCAGTGGGATTAGCTTCGAGCAGTACTTC.

There are a few counts of this clone. The chain links TRBV19 to TRBJ2-7; 7 positions agree with TRBD1. This CDR3 region has 15 residues. Per germline, CDR1 LNHDA and CDR2 SQIVND (reference sequence). The V and J ends lost 1 base and 5 bases, in that order; junction bases with no gene match: 8. The CDR3 loop is CASSIVEGAWDEQYF. For the CDR3, the DNA is TGTGCCAGTAGTATAGTAGAGGGGGCCTGGGACGAGCAGTACTTC.

The J gene is TRBJ1-2, the V gene TRBV13; the D gene is possibly TRBD1 (6 bases). CDR3 length: 18 residues. The V and J ends lost 5 bases and 6 bases respectively, with 28 bases between them. Germline V gene lookup returns CDR1 PRHDT and CDR2 FYEKMQ (reference sequence). The CDR3: CASSPIVGDTPESHGYTF. Here the CDR3 DNA reads TGTGCCAGCAGCCCAATCGTAGGGGACACCCCTGAATCGCATGGCTACACCTTC.

The genes are TRBV4-3 and TRBJ2-3, with 11 bases that match TRBD2. This CDR3 spans 16 amino acids. Germline V gene lookup returns CDR1 LGHNA and CDR2 YSLEER. V lost 5 bases and J lost 7; bases outside the gene matches: 11. CDR3 residues: CASSNLLAGGLNTQYF. The CDR3 nucleotides are TGCGCCAGCAGCAACTTGCTAGCGGGAGGTCTGAATACGCAGTATTTT.

In its sample, this clone was seen a few times. V and J are TRBV7-9 and TRBJ1-5, with TRBD1 matching 12 bases. In germline, CDR1 is SEHNR, CDR2 FQNEAQ (reference sequence). V lost 5 bases and J lost 5; bases outside the gene matches: 7. This CDR3 contains 16 residues. The CDR3: CASSPPGTGGDQPQHF. CDR3 nucleotides: TGTGCCAGCAGCCCCCCCGGGACAGGGGGCGATCAGCCCCAGCATTTT. Filled out from reference TRBV7-9 and TRBJ1-5, the complete variable domain reads DTGVSQNPRHKITKRGQNVTFRCDPISEHNRLYWYRQTLGQGPEFLTYFQNEAQLEKSRLLSDRFSAERPKGSFSTLEIQRTEQGDSAMYLCASSPPGTGGDQPQHFGDGTRLSIL.

The V and J genes are TRBV19 and TRBJ1-2, with 8 bases fitting TRBD1. CDR3 size: 12 residues. V was clipped by 10 bases and J by 8 bases; unmatched bases: 9. Germline lookup yields CDR1 LNHDA and CDR2 SQIVND (reference sequence). The DNA for the CDR3 is TGTGCCACCCTTCAGGGGGCGGGAGGCTACACCTTC. Encoded protein: CATLQGAGGYTF.

The chain links TRBV28 to TRBJ2-5; 13 positions match TRBD2. CDR1 and CDR2 (germline): MDHEN, SYDVKM. Trimming took 5 bases from V and 2 from J; bases not matched to a gene: 11. The CDR3 has 18 residues. The CDR3 DNA follows: TGTGCCAGCAGTCACACTAGCGGGAGGGGTGGGTGGCAAGAGACCCAGTACTTC. Its protein product is CASSHTSGRGGWQETQYF.

The chain couples TRBV27 to TRBJ2-1, with a possible D match to TRBD2 (5 bases). Germline V gene sequence: CDR1 MNHEY, CDR2 SMNVEV (reference sequence). The ends were cut back, 3 bases at V and 3 bases at J, with 12 bases in the middle. The CDR3 is made up of 15 amino acids. The CDR3 DNA sequence: TGTGCCAGCAGTTTCCGGGCGGGCGGCTACAATGAGCAGTTCTTC. Translation: CASSFRAGGYNEQFF.

The chain joins TRBV5-1 to TRBJ2-7, with D possibly matching TRBD1 (6 bases). Deletions cut 4 bases from V and 3 bases from J, with 11 bases between. The CDR3 contains 13 residues. Germline CDR1 SGHRS, CDR2 YFSETQ. The CDR3 DNA reads TGCGCCAGCAGCCAAGGGACATACTACGAGCAGTACTTC. Residues: CASSQGTYYEQYF.

The rearrangement uses TRBV7-7 and TRBJ2-1; D is ambiguous. Trimming stripped 4 bases from V and 5 bases from J, with 9 bases between. Germline V gene data show CDR1 as SSHAT and CDR2 as FNYEAQ (reference sequence). This CDR3 is built from 13 residues. CDR3 residues: CASSSRQDNEQFF. In DNA form, the CDR3 reads TGTGCCAGCAGCTCACGACAAGACAATGAGCAGTTCTTC.

This clone appeared once. The rearrangement joins TRBV12-2 to TRBJ2-3; the table's D call of TRBD2 was not tested on the DNA. TRBV12-2 is noted as a pseudogene. The CDR3 consists of 15 residues. CDR3 coding DNA: TGTGCGAAATGCGGACTAGCGGGAGGTGGGGGTACGCAGTATTTT. It encodes CAKCGLAGGGGTQYF.

The CDR3 bases are TGTGCCAGCAGCTTGGCCAGGGGGCAGGGGGAGACCCAGTACTTC. As protein: CASSLARGQGETQYF. The gene calls are TRBV5-4 and TRBJ2-5; TRBD1 aligns across 8 bases. Looked up from germline, CDR1 is SGHNT and CDR2 is YYREEE (reference sequence). The CDR3 loop spans 15 amino acids. With V trimmed by 0 bases and J by 5 bases, 6 bases remained unmatched. The full variable domain, its missing parts supplied by reference TRBV5-4 and TRBJ2-5, is ETGVTQSPTHLIKTRGQQVTLRCSSQSGHNTVSWYQQALGQGPQFIFQYYREEENGRGNFPPRFSGLQFPNYSSELNVNALELDDSALYLCASSLARGQGETQYFGPGTRLLVL.

The V and J genes are TRBV11-3 and TRBJ2-3; 7 nucleotides match TRBD2. Germline-derived CDR1 and CDR2 are SGHNT and YENEEA. CDR3 length: 13 residues. V lost 11 bases and J lost 1; bases outside the gene matches: 6. The CDR3 loop reads CASSSGGTDTQYF. The CDR3 region has the DNA TGTGCCTCCTCTAGCGGCGGCACAGATACGCAGTATTTT. The whole variable domain, filled in from reference TRBV11-3 and TRBJ2-3, reads EAGVVQSPRYKIIEKKQPVAFWCNPISGHNTLYWYLQNLGQGPELLIRYENEEAVDDSQLPKDRFSAERLKGVDSTLKIQPAELGDSAVYLCASSSGGTDTQYFGPGTRLTVL.

The rearrangement uses TRBV5-1 and TRBJ1-1; D is ambiguous. CDR3 length: 13 amino acids. The V end was cut by 0 bases, the J end by 5 bases, with 8 bases between. The V gene's germline CDR1 is SGHRS and CDR2 YFSETQ. The chain's CDR3 is CASSLVIGTEAFF. Written as DNA, the CDR3 is TGCGCCAGCAGCTTGGTCATCGGTACTGAAGCTTTCTTT.

V and J are TRBV11-2 and TRBJ2-6, with D unresolved. Trimming removed 4 bases from V and 1 base from J, with 8 bases in between. CDR1 and CDR2 (germline): SGHAT, FQNNGV. The CDR3 spans 15 residues. The CDR3 DNA is TGTGCCAGCAGCTCCCTCAGGTCTGGGGCCAACGTCCTGACTTTC. Translated, it gives CASSSLRSGANVLTF.

This chain uses TRBV7-9 with TRBJ2-7; TRBD1 agrees at 8 bases. CDR1 and CDR2 from the germline V gene are SEHNR and FQNEAQ (reference sequence). J lost 2 bases, V lost 5 bases, and 5 bases had no gene match. This CDR3 is 14 amino acids long. As DNA, the CDR3 is TGTGCCAGCAGCACAACGACAGGGGCCTACGAGCAGTACTTC. This gives the protein CASSTTTGAYEQYF.

The CDR3 DNA is TGTGCCAGCAGCTTATTAGGGGGCAATCAGCCCCAGCATTTT. It translates to CASSLLGGNQPQHF. The genes are TRBV7-2 and TRBJ1-5; maybe TRBD1 (5 bases). Germline loops: CDR1 SGHTA, CDR2 FQGNSA. V was cut by 2 bases and J by 2 bases, with 7 bases left in between. The CDR3 has 14 amino acids.

The chain combines TRBV9 with TRBJ2-2; tentatively, D is TRBD2 (5 bases). CDR1 is SGDLS, CDR2 YYNGEE, per germline. Trimming removed 5 bases at V and 1 base at J, with 12 bases between. This CDR3 contains 15 residues. As DNA, the CDR3 is TGTGCCAGCAGTCCCCGGGGAAGGAACACCGGGGAGCTGTTTTTT. It specifies CASSPRGRNTGELFF.

The chain uses TRBV5-4 and TRBJ1-2; the match to TRBD1 covers 7 bases. CDR1 and CDR2 (germline): SGHNT, YYREEE (reference sequence). V dropped 6 bases and J dropped 6; count of bases not matched to a gene: 14. The CDR3 is made up of 15 amino acids. The CDR3 nucleotides read TGTGCCAGCACCGGCCCGAGACAGGGTTTCGATGGCTACACCTTC. Encoded protein: CASTGPRQGFDGYTF.

The chain couples TRBV30 to TRBJ2-7; the match to TRBD1 covers 10 bases. The length of the CDR3 is 14 residues. V trimming: 5 bases; J trimming: 2 bases; junction bases outside the gene matches: 6. CDR1 and CDR2 from the germline V gene are GTSNPN and SVGIG (reference sequence). CDR3 protein: CAWGPGQGTYEQYF. The DNA of the CDR3 is TGTGCCTGGGGTCCGGGACAGGGGACCTACGAGCAGTACTTC.

J is TRBJ2-1 and V is TRBV7-2, with D hard to call. CDR3 length: 15 amino acids. With 5 bases removed from V and 1 base from J, the gap between germline ends came to 12 bases. The germline V gene encodes CDR1 SGHTA and CDR2 FQGNSA. CDR3 DNA: TGTGCCAGCAGCCCGCCCTGGAGTTCCTACAATGAGCAGTTCTTC. This translates into CASSPPWSSYNEQFF. The variable domain in full, completed from reference TRBV7-2 and TRBJ2-1, reads GAGVSQSPSNKVTEKGKDVELRCDPISGHTALYWYRQSLGQGLEFLIYFQGNSAPDKSGLPSDRFSAERTGGSVSTLTIQRTQQEDSAVYLCASSPPWSSYNEQFFGPGTRLTVL.

The J gene is TRBJ2-7, the V gene TRBV28; 9 positions agree with TRBD1. The germline gives CDR1 MDHEN, CDR2 SYDVKM. V was clipped by 5 bases and J by 4 bases; unmatched bases: 12. CDR3 size: 16 residues. The CDR3 is CASSPTAGTGRYEQYF. The CDR3 DNA is TGTGCCAGCAGTCCGACGGCCGGGACAGGGAGGTACGAGCAGTACTTC.

This clone is termed medium-sized. This rearrangement joins TRBV6-1 to TRBJ1-2; D is uncertain. The CDR3 has 13 residues. Trimming pared 6 bases from V and 2 bases from J, leaving 10 bases between. Germline CDR1 MNHNS, CDR2 SASEGT. The CDR3 region has the DNA TGTGCCAGCAGCCGGGAGGGAAACTATGGCTACACCTTC. The encoded protein is CASSREGNYGYTF.